These 18 T cell receptor beta chains were all obtained from the same sample, sequenced in a study of T cell changes during pregnancy in multiple sclerosis. TCRdb's copy holds only in-frame clones and misses some; the assay was immunoSEQ multiplex PCR. The sample gives more than 35,000 clones, 90% of which show up once; under 0.55% is in the top ten. The specimen comprised CD4+ T cells from peripheral blood mononuclear cells, sampled in the first trimester of pregnancy. Receptor source: a female donor in good health, enrolled as a control in a pregnancy study.

This chain uses TRBV7-8 with TRBJ2-2; TRBD2 agrees at 8 bases. With 5 bases clipped from V and 3 bases from J, the junction kept 8 bases outside the gene matches. The CDR3 totals 16 residues. Germline-derived CDR1 and CDR2 are SGHVS and FQNEAQ. The CDR3 loop is CASSPLGGGYTGELFF. CDR3 nucleotides: TGTGCCAGCAGCCCTCTCGGGGGGGGTTACACCGGGGAGCTGTTTTTT.

This sequence joins TRBV28 and TRBJ1-1; the D is unclear. V lost 4 bases, J lost 2 bases, and 11 bases lay in between. Germline lookup yields CDR1 MDHEN and CDR2 SYDVKM. The CDR3 is 14 amino acids. The CDR3 protein is CASSSQVSNTEAFF. In nucleotides, the CDR3 is TGTGCCAGCAGTTCGCAGGTTTCTAACACTGAAGCTTTCTTT. Full variable domain (outside the CDR3, taken from reference TRBV28 and TRBJ1-1): DVKVTQSSRYLVKRTGEKVFLECVQDMDHENMFWYRQDPGLGLRLIYFSYDVKMKEKGDIPEGYSVSREKKERFSLILESASTNQTSMYLCASSSQVSNTEAFFGQGTRLTVV.

The chain couples TRBV11-2 to TRBJ2-7, with 8 bases that match TRBD1. The CDR3 length is 16 residues. Germline V CDR1 and CDR2: SGHAT, FQNNGV. V shed 5 bases and J 2 bases; nucleotides not matched to a gene: 11. CDR3 in DNA: TGTGCCAGCAGCCCCAACTCCGGGACAGGTACCTACGAGCAGTACTTC. Translating it yields CASSPNSGTGTYEQYF.

This chain links TRBV5-1 with TRBJ1-4, with D perhaps matching TRBD1 (5 bases). Trimming cost V 2 bases and J 0 bases, with 11 bases left between them. The CDR3 runs to 16 residues. Germline CDR1 reads SGHRS; CDR2 reads YFSETQ. CDR3 sequence reads: CASSLTGDATNEKLFF. CDR3 DNA: TGCGCCAGCAGCTTAACAGGAGACGCAACTAATGAAAAACTGTTTTTT. Looking up the rest from reference TRBV5-1 and TRBJ1-4 gives the full variable domain: KAGVTQTPRYLIKTRGQQVTLSCSPISGHRSVSWYQQTPGQGLQFLFEYFSETQRNKGNFPGRFSGRQFSNSRSEMNVSTLELGDSALYLCASSLTGDATNEKLFFGSGTQLSVL.

The chain joins TRBV7-8 to TRBJ2-3, with D hard to call. This CDR3 is built from 14 residues. V shed 2 bases and J shed 1 base, with 7 bases lying between them. Germline V gene sequence: CDR1 SGHVS, CDR2 FQNEAQ. The CDR3 coding sequence is TGTGCCAGCAGCTTAAAGTGGCGCACAGATACGCAGTATTTT. Amino acids: CASSLKWRTDTQYF.

The chain recombines TRBV7-2 with TRBJ2-3; the match to TRBD2 covers 13 bases. The germline V gene encodes CDR1 SGHTA and CDR2 FQGNSA. V shed 5 bases and J 0 bases; nucleotides not matched to a gene: 8. The CDR3 is 18 amino acids. The CDR3 loop reads CASSLTSGGGGSTDTQYF. Here the CDR3 DNA reads TGTGCCAGCAGCCTCACTAGCGGGGGGGGCGGGAGCACAGATACGCAGTATTTT.

This clone was observed a handful of times. The J gene is TRBJ1-1, the V gene TRBV30; D is possibly TRBD1 (5 bases). Germline V gives CDR1 GTSNPN, CDR2 SVGIG (reference sequence). CDR3 length equals 13 residues. Trimming took off 7 bases at V and 4 bases at J, with 16 bases between the two ends. The CDR3 sequence: CASTGAPSTEAFF. Here the CDR3 DNA reads TGTGCCTCTACTGGGGCCCCAAGCACTGAAGCTTTCTTT.

The CDR3 DNA sequence: TGTGCCAGCAGGATCGGGAGTTATGGCTACACCTTC. It yields the protein CASRIGSYGYTF. The V gene is TRBV6-5, the J gene TRBJ1-2, with D uncertain. The V and J ends lost 6 bases and 5 bases respectively, with 10 bases between them. Germline CDR1 MNHEY, CDR2 SVGAGI. This CDR3 is 12 amino acids long.

The CDR3 DNA is TGTGCCATCTTGGAGTTCGGGATGAACACTGAAGCTTTCTTT. Translation gives CAILEFGMNTEAFF. The gene calls are TRBV6-1 and TRBJ1-1; D call uncertain. This CDR3 comprises 14 residues. Germline values: CDR1 MNHNS, CDR2 SASEGT. Trimming stripped 10 bases from V and 0 bases from J, with 15 bases between.

This clone showed up just once. The chain combines TRBV28 with TRBJ2-5; TRBD2 matches 9 bases. Germline trimming cut 6 bases from V and 5 bases from J; bases unmatched to any gene: 10. Germline V gene sequence: CDR1 MDHEN, CDR2 SYDVKM. The CDR3 contains 15 residues. The CDR3 reads CASRKRGDLRETQYF. The CDR3 coding sequence is TGTGCCAGCAGAAAGCGGGGGGACTTAAGGGAGACCCAGTACTTC.

Judged by abundance, this clone is medium-sized. This rearrangement joins TRBV5-1 to TRBJ1-5; TRBD1 matches 9 bases. After removal of 1 base from V and 5 bases from J, the junction contained 4 bases not matched to a gene. Germline V lookup: CDR1 SGHRS, CDR2 YFSETQ. The CDR3 loop spans 15 amino acids. CDR3 sequence: CASSLRTGADQPQHF. In DNA, the CDR3 is TGCGCCAGCAGCTTGAGGACAGGGGCAGATCAGCCCCAGCATTTT.

This clone has more than one count but fewer than ten. This chain connects TRBV6-5 to TRBJ1-1; D call uncertain. V was shortened by 4 bases and J by 4 bases, with 16 bases between the two germline ends. Germline-derived CDR1 and CDR2 are MNHEY and SVGAGI. CDR3 length equals 15 residues. This CDR3 reads CASSFALIGGTEAFF. DNA of the CDR3: TGTGCCAGCAGTTTTGCACTTATTGGAGGCACTGAAGCTTTCTTT.

This rearrangement joins TRBV9 to TRBJ2-5; TRBD2 matches at 10 bases. This CDR3 has 18 residues. CDR1 and CDR2 (germline): SGDLS, YYNGEE. V gave up 0 bases and J gave up 0 bases; unmatched junction bases: 8. CDR3 DNA sequence: TGTGCCAGCAGCGTAGTGGGAGCGGGGGGGCCAGACCAAGAGACCCAGTACTTC. Translating it yields CASSVVGAGGPDQETQYF.

This chain uses TRBV27 with TRBJ2-7; 11 bases fit TRBD1. The CDR3 runs to 14 residues. Germline V gene sequence: CDR1 MNHEY, CDR2 SMNVEV (reference sequence). After removal of 5 bases from V and 7 bases from J, the junction contained 7 bases not matched to a gene. The CDR3: CASSGQGANQEQYF. The DNA of the CDR3 is TGTGCCAGCAGTGGACAGGGGGCGAACCAGGAGCAGTACTTC.

Of note for this clone: Relative to the germline gene, one junction end is altered; a read error may explain this. This chain joins TRBV25-1 and TRBJ1-1; D is uncertain. Germline V CDR1 and CDR2: MGHDK, SYGVNS. The CDR3 length is 11 residues. The CDR3 region is CASSLNSEAFF. The CDR3 DNA reads TGTGCCAGCAGCCTAAACAGTGAAGCTTTCTTT.

This clone was recorded only once. V and J are TRBV14 and TRBJ2-3; TRBD2 might be the D (5 bases). Germline V gives CDR1 SGHDN, CDR2 FVKESK. The CDR3 spans 18 residues. Trimming cost V 2 bases and J 2 bases, with 20 bases left between them. The CDR3 is CASSQRLSAGRITDTQYF. The CDR3 DNA reads TGTGCCAGCAGCCAACGACTAAGTGCTGGCCGGATCACAGATACGCAGTATTTT.

CDR3 in amino acids: CASSGGGVYNEKLFF. DNA for the CDR3: TGTGCCAGTAGCGGGGGAGGAGTATATAATGAAAAACTGTTTTTT. The chain joins TRBV14 to TRBJ1-4, with TRBD1 as a possible D gene (5 bases). Germline loops: CDR1 SGHDN, CDR2 FVKESK. V lost 9 bases to trimming and J lost 4 bases, with 18 bases between them. The CDR3 covers 15 residues.

The V call is TRBV10-3, the J call TRBJ1-2, with D tentatively TRBD1 (6 bases). CDR1 is ENHRY, CDR2 SYGVKD, per germline. The CDR3 covers 15 residues. V was pared by 4 bases and J by 4 bases, with 16 bases between. CDR3 region: CAISVGQSITYGYTF. DNA for the CDR3: TGTGCCATCAGTGTAGGACAGAGCATCACCTATGGCTACACCTTC.